This T cell receptor beta chain originates from a study of blood T cell repertoires in COVID-19. Study overall: Italy, Spain and the United States were the sources of the convalescent and acute COVID-19 samples. The analysed material was cDNA or gDNA that came from T cells, B-cell-depleted T cells, or PBMCs.

In the original workflow: Amplification of reference gene primers was used by the study to estimate nucleated cell counts. This table comes from immunoSEQ multiplex PCR, and its TCRdb copy is limited to in-frame clones, with some not included. D and trimming come from the DNA, and the V and J calls and clone size come from that table. This table has approximately 110,000 clones, 80% to 90% appearing once. The source material was peripheral blood. The sequence was collected from a woman of 80 years or more with acute or convalescent COVID-19.

CDR3 in amino acids: CASSPGQGVEKLFF. In DNA, the CDR3 is TGTGCCAGCTCACCAGGCCAGGGGGTGGAAAAACTGTTTTTT. The genes are TRBV18 and TRBJ1-4, with 7 positions matching TRBD1. Trimming at V came to 2 bases and at J to 8 bases, leaving 5 bases not matched to a gene. The CDR3 extends over 14 amino acids. Germline V gives CDR1 KGHSH, CDR2 LQKENI.